The rows below give T cell receptor beta chains drawn from one sample of a study of identical twins. TCRdb recomputed calls from the 5' RACE reads with MiXCR, one row per CDR3 protein. The sample gives 550,000 to 800,000 distinct CDR3 sequences, about 7.6% of which show up once; approximately 1.5% is in the top ten. In addition, the sample was reused for a study of yellow fever vaccine responses in identical twins.

The sample comprised PBMCs. All receptors derive from a woman between 18 and 30 years old in good health. The CDR3 runs from the conserved cysteine through the conserved F or W. The D gene is left open where the match is weak. Rows give clone size only sometimes, using once, few, many, or a class for an expanded clone.

v_call	clone_size	j_call	d_call	cdr3_nt	cdr3_aa
TRBV7-2	-	TRBJ2-4	-	TGTGCCAGCAGCTTCGGGTTGAGGGGAAAAAACATTCAGTACTTC	CASSFGLRGKNIQYF
TRBV10-3	few	TRBJ2-1	TRBD2	TGTGCCATCAGCGGACTAGCGACGGATGAGCAGTTCTTC	CAISGLATDEQFF
TRBV29-1	many	TRBJ2-1	TRBD2	TGCAGCGTTGAGGGGACAGTGGGACTAGCGGAGAGAATCTACAATGAGCAGTTCTTC	CSVEGTVGLAERIYNEQFF
TRBV5-6	-	TRBJ2-2	-	TGTGCCAGCAGCTTGGCTCTGGGTTCGAACACCGGGGAGCTGTTTTTT	CASSLALGSNTGELFF
TRBV24-1	-	TRBJ2-3	TRBD2	TGTGCCACCAGTGATGGGGGGGAAACAGATACGCAGTATTTT	CATSDGGETDTQYF
TRBV20-1	many	TRBJ2-3	TRBD2	TGCAGTGCTAGTATGGCGGGAGGCGGGACAGATACGCAGTATTTT	CSASMAGGGTDTQYF
TRBV12-3/TRBV12-4	few	TRBJ2-2	-	TGTGCCAGCAGTTTCCGGCTAGCCGGGGAGCTGTTTTTT	CASSFRLAGELFF
TRBV5-1	-	TRBJ1-2	TRBD1	TGCGCCAGCATCTTGGACAGGAACTATGGCTACACCTTC	CASILDRNYGYTF
TRBV12-3/TRBV12-4	few	TRBJ1-3	-	TGTGCCAGCACTAGGAGGGCCCTAGGCGGAAACACCATATATTTT	CASTRRALGGNTIYF
TRBV27	-	TRBJ2-1	TRBD2	TGTGCCAGAGGGCTAGCGGGCCACAATGAGCAGTTCTTC	CARGLAGHNEQFF
TRBV19	once	TRBJ2-7	-	TGTGCCAGTGGAAGTGGTAGGGCCTACGAGCAGTACTTC	CASGSGRAYEQYF
TRBV12-3/TRBV12-4	few	TRBJ1-5	-	TGTGCCAGCAGTTCCGACCAATCGAGCAATCAGCCCCAGCATTTT	CASSSDQSSNQPQHF
TRBV9	-	TRBJ2-1	TRBD2	TGTGCCAGCAGCGGAACGGGACTAGCGGCGAATGAGCAGTTCTTC	CASSGTGLAANEQFF
TRBV6-2/TRBV6-3	few	TRBJ2-7	TRBD2	TGTGCCAGCAGTTACCTAGCGGGAGGGCCAGGCGAGCAGTACTTC	CASSYLAGGPGEQYF
TRBV12-3/TRBV12-4	many	TRBJ2-7	TRBD1	TGTGCCAGCAGCCTCGACAGGGGGGGCTACGAGCAGTACTTC	CASSLDRGGYEQYF
TRBV29-1	few	TRBJ1-1	TRBD1	TGCAGCGTTGATTGGACAGGTGAAGGCTACACTGAAGCTTTCTTT	CSVDWTGEGYTEAFF
TRBV20-1	few	TRBJ2-1	TRBD2	TGCAGTGCTACCACGGAGCGGGGGGCCTTTTACAATGAGCAGTTCTTC	CSATTERGAFYNEQFF
TRBV6-6	few	TRBJ1-1	-	TGTGCCAGCAAAGCGCTAGAGAACACTGAAGCTTTCTTT	CASKALENTEAFF
TRBV12-3/TRBV12-4	many	TRBJ2-2	-	TGTGCCAGCAGTTTAGGAGCGGATAACACCGGGGAGCTGTTTTTT	CASSLGADNTGELFF
TRBV12-3/TRBV12-4	-	TRBJ2-7	TRBD2	TGTGCCAGCAGTTGCTGGCGGGAGGATCCCTACGAGCAGTACTTC	CASSCWREDPYEQYF
TRBV28	-	TRBJ2-1	-	TGTGCCAGCAGTCCCACAGGGAACCCTCCCAATGAGCAGTTCTTC	CASSPTGNPPNEQFF
TRBV5-1	many	TRBJ1-2	-	TGCGCCAGCAGCTTGGAATCATGGTCGTACCATGGCTACACCTTC	CASSLESWSYHGYTF
TRBV12-3/TRBV12-4	many	TRBJ1-6	-	TGTGCCAGCAGTTTAAGGTCCGAAAGTTCACCCCTCCACTTT	CASSLRSESSPLHF
TRBV3-1	many	TRBJ2-7	TRBD1	TGTGCCAGCAGCCCCGGGACAGGGCTCTACGAGCAGTACTTC	CASSPGTGLYEQYF
TRBV5-1	-	TRBJ1-6	-	TGCGCCAGCAGCTCGGAGGGACCCTATAATTCACCCCTCCACTTT	CASSSEGPYNSPLHF
TRBV3-1	-	TRBJ1-6	-	TGTGCCAGCAGCCCCACGCCCCGGGACACCCGCCTCCACTTT	CASSPTPRDTRLHF
TRBV2	many	TRBJ2-4	TRBD2	TGTGCCAGCACGAGCGGGAGGGAAAACATTCAGTACTTC	CASTSGRENIQYF
TRBV12-3/TRBV12-4	many	TRBJ2-1	TRBD2	TGTGCCAGCAGAGGACTAGCGGGAGGAACCTCCTACAATGAGCAGTTCTTC	CASRGLAGGTSYNEQFF
TRBV20-1	-	TRBJ2-1	-	TGCAGTGCTCTTAGCGGAACCTCCTACAATGAGCAGTTCTTC	CSALSGTSYNEQFF
TRBV19	many	TRBJ2-1	TRBD2	TGTGCCAGTACCATGCGATTAGCGGGAGCGAACTACAATGAGCAGTTCTTC	CASTMRLAGANYNEQFF
TRBV7-3	few	TRBJ2-1	TRBD1	TGTGCCAGCAGCAAGGGGGCGTCGAGCTCCTACAATGAGCAGTTCTTC	CASSKGASSSYNEQFF
TRBV12-3/TRBV12-4	many	TRBJ2-1	-	TGTGCCAGCAGTTCAGGGGGGGGACCCCACAATGAGCAGTTCTTC	CASSSGGGPHNEQFF
TRBV5-1	many	TRBJ2-5	TRBD1	TGCGCCAGCAGCATCGGGACAGGGGTAGAGACCCAGTACTTC	CASSIGTGVETQYF
TRBV20-1	few	TRBJ2-1	-	TGCAGTGCAGAGGATGGGGCTAGCCCGTTGAGCTCCTACAATGAGCAGTTCTTC	CSAEDGASPLSSYNEQFF
TRBV3-1	-	TRBJ2-7	-	TGTGCCAGCAGCCAATTCGCTAGCGCCTTATACGAGCAGTACTTC	CASSQFASALYEQYF
TRBV5-1	-	TRBJ2-3	TRBD2	TGCGCCAGCAGCTTGGGAAGCGGGGGGAGTTTCACAGATACGCAGTATTTT	CASSLGSGGSFTDTQYF
TRBV5-5	many	TRBJ2-1	-	TGTGCCAGCAGCTCAGGACATCTCCGGGGGAATGAGCAGTTCTTC	CASSSGHLRGNEQFF
TRBV10-3	few	TRBJ1-3	-	TGTGCCACCGCAGACAGAAACACCATATATTTT	CATADRNTIYF
TRBV20-1	many	TRBJ1-3	-	TGCAGTGCGATCTCTGGAAACACCATATATTTT	CSAISGNTIYF
TRBV29-1	few	TRBJ2-3	-	TGCAGCGTTGTCGTCATCCGCGGTGGAGGAGATACGCAGTATTTT	CSVVVIRGGGDTQYF
TRBV12-3/TRBV12-4	many	TRBJ2-3	TRBD2	TGTGCCAGCACCCCAGCGGGGGGAGGTCGCACAGATACGCAGTATTTT	CASTPAGGGRTDTQYF
TRBV2	once	TRBJ2-4	-	TGTGCCAGCACCCGGGTAGGGGGACCAGCCAAAAACATTCAGTACTTC	CASTRVGGPAKNIQYF
TRBV10-3	few	TRBJ2-7	-	TGTGCCACCCAGTATGGGTTTTCATACGAGCAGTACTTC	CATQYGFSYEQYF
TRBV7-9	-	TRBJ2-1	-	TGTGCCAGCACGCTTCGGGCAGGGAGCTCCTACAATGAGCAGTTCTTC	CASTLRAGSSYNEQFF
TRBV10-3	-	TRBJ1-1	TRBD1	TGTGCCATCACAGCGTCACAGGGGGTCACGAACACTGAAGCTTTCTTT	CAITASQGVTNTEAFF
TRBV29-1	-	TRBJ2-3	-	TGCAGCGTTGTGGTGGACTGGGTCACAGATACGCAGTATTTT	CSVVVDWVTDTQYF
TRBV27	many	TRBJ2-3	-	TGTGCCAGCGCCGGAGGTAGCACAGATACGCAGTATTTT	CASAGGSTDTQYF
TRBV12-3/TRBV12-4	many	TRBJ2-3	-	TGTGCCAGCAGTTTACAAGGCGGGGGCACAGATACGCAGTATTTT	CASSLQGGGTDTQYF
TRBV12-3/TRBV12-4	few	TRBJ2-5	-	TGTGCCAGCAGTTTCTTCGAGACCCAGTACTTC	CASSFFETQYF
TRBV12-3/TRBV12-4	many	TRBJ2-3	-	TGTGCCAGCAGTTTTCCGTGGAACACAGATACGCAGTATTTT	CASSFPWNTDTQYF
TRBV4-1	-	TRBJ2-1	TRBD2	TGCGCCAGCAGCCAAGATTCGACTAGCGGGAGGGCCTCCTACAATGAGCAGTTCTTC	CASSQDSTSGRASYNEQFF
TRBV7-2	many	TRBJ2-1	-	TGTGCCAGCAGCTTAGCAGGGACTTCGTACAATGAGCAGTTCTTC	CASSLAGTSYNEQFF
TRBV20-1	many	TRBJ1-5	-	TGCAGTGCTCAACTATCGGGAGAAGTGAAACAGCCCCAGCATTTT	CSAQLSGEVKQPQHF
TRBV7-9	-	TRBJ1-4	-	TGTGCCAGCTCCCAGGATTGGGGTGAAAAACTGTTTTTT	CASSQDWGEKLFF
TRBV12-3/TRBV12-4	many	TRBJ2-1	TRBD2	TGTGCCAGCAGTCCGACTAGCGGGAGTTTTTATGAGCAGTTCTTC	CASSPTSGSFYEQFF